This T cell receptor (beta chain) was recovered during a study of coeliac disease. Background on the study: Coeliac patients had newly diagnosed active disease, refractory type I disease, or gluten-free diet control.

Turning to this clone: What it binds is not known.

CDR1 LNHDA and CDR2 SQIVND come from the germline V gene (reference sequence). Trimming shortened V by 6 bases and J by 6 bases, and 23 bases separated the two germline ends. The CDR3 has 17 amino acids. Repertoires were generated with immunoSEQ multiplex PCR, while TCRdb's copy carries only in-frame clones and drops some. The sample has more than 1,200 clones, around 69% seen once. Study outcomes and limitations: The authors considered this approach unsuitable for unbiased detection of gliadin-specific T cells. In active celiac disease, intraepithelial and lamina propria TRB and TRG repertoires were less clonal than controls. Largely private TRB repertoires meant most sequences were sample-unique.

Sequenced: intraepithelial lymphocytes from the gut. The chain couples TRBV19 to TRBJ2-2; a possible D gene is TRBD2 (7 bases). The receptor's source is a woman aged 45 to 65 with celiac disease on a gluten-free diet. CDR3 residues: CASSYIGGGRGPGELFF. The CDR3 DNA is TGTGCCAGTAGCTATATAGGGGGGGGGCGCGGGCCCGGGGAGCTGTTTTTT.